Included here is one T cell receptor beta chain sequence, with context. The antigen remains undetermined. At one of its ends the junction is not consistent with the germline gene, which may arise from a read error. The data were taken from a study of cytomegalovirus exposure and HLA in healthy donors. Regarding the study as a whole: As was reported, the HLA-A and HLA-B alleles of most subjects were accurately predicted from TCR beta sequences. A later analysis linked a missense variant in DCLRE1C to the trimming of TCR beta V and J genes.

Germline V gene sequence: CDR1 SGHTA, CDR2 FQGNSA. This CDR3 spans 15 amino acids. The primer mix had 60 Vbeta and 13 Jbeta primers. Sequenced by immunoSEQ multiplex PCR; TCRdb stores in-frame clones only, minus some. The table records more than 200,000 clones, roughly 84% of them present only once. Input material: PBMCs. The TCR originated in a girl aged 10 to 17 in good health and CMV-seronegative. The chain joins TRBV7-2 to TRBJ2-3; TRBD2 agrees at 12 bases. In DNA, the CDR3 is TGTGCCAGCAGCTTAGCTTCACTAGCGGGGGGTGCCACGTTTTTT. It yields the protein CASSLASLAGGATFF.